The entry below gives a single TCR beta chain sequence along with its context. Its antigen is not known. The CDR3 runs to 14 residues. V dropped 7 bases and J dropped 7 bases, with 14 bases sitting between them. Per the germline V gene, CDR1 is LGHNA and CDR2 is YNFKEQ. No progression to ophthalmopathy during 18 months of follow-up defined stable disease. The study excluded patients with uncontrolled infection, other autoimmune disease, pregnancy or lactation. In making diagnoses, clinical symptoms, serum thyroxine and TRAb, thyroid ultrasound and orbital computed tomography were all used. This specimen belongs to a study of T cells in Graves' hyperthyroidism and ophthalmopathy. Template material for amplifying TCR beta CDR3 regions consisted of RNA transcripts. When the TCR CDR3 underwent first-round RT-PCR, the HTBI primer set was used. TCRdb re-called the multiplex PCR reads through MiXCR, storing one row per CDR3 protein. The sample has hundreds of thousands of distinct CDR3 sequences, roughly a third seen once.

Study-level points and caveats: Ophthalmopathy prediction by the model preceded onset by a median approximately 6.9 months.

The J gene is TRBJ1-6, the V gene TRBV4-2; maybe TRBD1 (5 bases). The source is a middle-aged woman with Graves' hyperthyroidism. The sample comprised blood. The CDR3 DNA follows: TGTGCCAGCACCCACAAGGCAGGGAATTCACCCCTCCACTTT. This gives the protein CASTHKAGNSPLHF.